This T cell receptor (beta chain) is from a study of post-analysis software for immune sequencing data. Study information: Recorded disease courses covered relapsing-remitting, secondary progressive and progressive-relapsing multiple sclerosis. Some patients had no subtype annotation. Whole-study results and caveats: Included in a set of roughly five TRBV segments more frequent in patients than controls were TRBV5-6, TRBV5-1 and TRBV20-1. Multiple sclerosis patients had significantly lower normalized Chao1 diversity than controls.

This clonotype appeared a few times. What it binds is not known. Sequence at one end of the junction differs from germline and may be a read error. The CDR3 is 17 residues long. Unique molecular identifiers were built into the TCR beta cDNA libraries. TCRdb re-derived calls from the PCR reads in MiXCR, one entry per CDR3 protein. The sample lists about 540,000 distinct CDR3 sequences, less than 40% seen once, with around 6% in the top ten. This TCR derives from a girl aged 2 to 17 with multiple sclerosis. The sequencing sample was made of blood. The chain is built from TRBV12-3 or TRBV12-4 and TRBJ2-5, with 10 nucleotides matching TRBD2. The CDR3 nucleotides read TGTGCCGGCAGTTCCCAGCAACCGGGACTAGCGTACCAGACCCAGTACTTC. It is translated as CAGSSQQPGLAYQTQYF.